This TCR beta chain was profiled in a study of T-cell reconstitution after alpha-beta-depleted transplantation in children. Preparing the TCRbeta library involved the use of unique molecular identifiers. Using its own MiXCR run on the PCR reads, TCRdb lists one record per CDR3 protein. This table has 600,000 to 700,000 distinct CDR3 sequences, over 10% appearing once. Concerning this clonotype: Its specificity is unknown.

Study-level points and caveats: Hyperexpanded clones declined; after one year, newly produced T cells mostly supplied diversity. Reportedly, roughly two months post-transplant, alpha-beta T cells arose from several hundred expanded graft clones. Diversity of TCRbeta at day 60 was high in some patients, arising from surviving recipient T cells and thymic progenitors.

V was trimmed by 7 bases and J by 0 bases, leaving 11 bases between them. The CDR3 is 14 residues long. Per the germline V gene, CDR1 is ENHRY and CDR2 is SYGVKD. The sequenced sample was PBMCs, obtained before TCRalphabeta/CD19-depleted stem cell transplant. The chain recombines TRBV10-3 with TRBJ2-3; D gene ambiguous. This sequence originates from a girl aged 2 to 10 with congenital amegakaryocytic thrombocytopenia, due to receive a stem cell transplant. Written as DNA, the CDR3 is TGTGCCATCATGTCGGGCCATAGCACAGATACGCAGTATTTT. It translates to CAIMSGHSTDTQYF.